A single TCR beta chain is shown here with its context. As yet, its antigen is unknown. This CDR3 has 14 residues. Trimming at V came to 3 bases and at J to 6 bases, leaving 5 bases not matched to a gene. Germline CDR1 reads MRHNA; CDR2 reads SNTAGT. This specimen comes from a study of blood T cells in healthy people across ages. For the second PCR, which ran for roughly 7 to 11 cycles, a sample-barcoded 5' primer and a J-beta primer mix were used. TCRdb re-derived calls from the 5' RACE reads in MiXCR, one entry per CDR3 protein. The table lists about 2 million distinct CDR3 sequences, roughly 52% of them singletons. Regarding the study as a whole: A strong correlation between TCR beta diversity and naive T cell percentage was seen. It was the long-lived donors that had more naive CD4+ cells and higher diversity than aged donors.

Individuals who donated were healthy Caucasians from Russia aged about 6 to 100. PBMCs, at least 6 million per sample, were isolated. What was sequenced was blood. The TCR was taken from a woman between 40 and 50 years old in good health. The chain combines TRBV6-4 with TRBJ1-2; 9 nucleotides agree with TRBD1. CDR3 in DNA: TGTGCCAGCAGTGATACAGGGACAGGGCATGGCTACACCTTC. The encoded protein is CASSDTGTGHGYTF.